This T cell receptor (beta chain) was captured in a study of T cells in localized non-small cell lung cancer. V was shortened by 0 bases and J by 6 bases, with 16 bases between the two germline ends. CDR3 size: 15 residues. Germline V gene sequence: CDR1 SGDLS, CDR2 YYNGEE. Data came from immunoSEQ multiplex PCR; TCRdb stores just in-frame clones and leaves some out. The sample holds about 78,000 clones, roughly 86% seen once. Sequences were derived from peripheral blood, sampled before any cancer treatment. The V and J genes are TRBV9 and TRBJ2-7; TRBD2 might be the D (6 bases). The receptor's source is a man aged 35-75 years with stage I lung adenocarcinoma. The CDR3 loop is CASSVDSGVRGEQYF. The CDR3 DNA sequence: TGTGCCAGCAGCGTAGATTCGGGAGTGAGGGGCGAGCAGTACTTC.